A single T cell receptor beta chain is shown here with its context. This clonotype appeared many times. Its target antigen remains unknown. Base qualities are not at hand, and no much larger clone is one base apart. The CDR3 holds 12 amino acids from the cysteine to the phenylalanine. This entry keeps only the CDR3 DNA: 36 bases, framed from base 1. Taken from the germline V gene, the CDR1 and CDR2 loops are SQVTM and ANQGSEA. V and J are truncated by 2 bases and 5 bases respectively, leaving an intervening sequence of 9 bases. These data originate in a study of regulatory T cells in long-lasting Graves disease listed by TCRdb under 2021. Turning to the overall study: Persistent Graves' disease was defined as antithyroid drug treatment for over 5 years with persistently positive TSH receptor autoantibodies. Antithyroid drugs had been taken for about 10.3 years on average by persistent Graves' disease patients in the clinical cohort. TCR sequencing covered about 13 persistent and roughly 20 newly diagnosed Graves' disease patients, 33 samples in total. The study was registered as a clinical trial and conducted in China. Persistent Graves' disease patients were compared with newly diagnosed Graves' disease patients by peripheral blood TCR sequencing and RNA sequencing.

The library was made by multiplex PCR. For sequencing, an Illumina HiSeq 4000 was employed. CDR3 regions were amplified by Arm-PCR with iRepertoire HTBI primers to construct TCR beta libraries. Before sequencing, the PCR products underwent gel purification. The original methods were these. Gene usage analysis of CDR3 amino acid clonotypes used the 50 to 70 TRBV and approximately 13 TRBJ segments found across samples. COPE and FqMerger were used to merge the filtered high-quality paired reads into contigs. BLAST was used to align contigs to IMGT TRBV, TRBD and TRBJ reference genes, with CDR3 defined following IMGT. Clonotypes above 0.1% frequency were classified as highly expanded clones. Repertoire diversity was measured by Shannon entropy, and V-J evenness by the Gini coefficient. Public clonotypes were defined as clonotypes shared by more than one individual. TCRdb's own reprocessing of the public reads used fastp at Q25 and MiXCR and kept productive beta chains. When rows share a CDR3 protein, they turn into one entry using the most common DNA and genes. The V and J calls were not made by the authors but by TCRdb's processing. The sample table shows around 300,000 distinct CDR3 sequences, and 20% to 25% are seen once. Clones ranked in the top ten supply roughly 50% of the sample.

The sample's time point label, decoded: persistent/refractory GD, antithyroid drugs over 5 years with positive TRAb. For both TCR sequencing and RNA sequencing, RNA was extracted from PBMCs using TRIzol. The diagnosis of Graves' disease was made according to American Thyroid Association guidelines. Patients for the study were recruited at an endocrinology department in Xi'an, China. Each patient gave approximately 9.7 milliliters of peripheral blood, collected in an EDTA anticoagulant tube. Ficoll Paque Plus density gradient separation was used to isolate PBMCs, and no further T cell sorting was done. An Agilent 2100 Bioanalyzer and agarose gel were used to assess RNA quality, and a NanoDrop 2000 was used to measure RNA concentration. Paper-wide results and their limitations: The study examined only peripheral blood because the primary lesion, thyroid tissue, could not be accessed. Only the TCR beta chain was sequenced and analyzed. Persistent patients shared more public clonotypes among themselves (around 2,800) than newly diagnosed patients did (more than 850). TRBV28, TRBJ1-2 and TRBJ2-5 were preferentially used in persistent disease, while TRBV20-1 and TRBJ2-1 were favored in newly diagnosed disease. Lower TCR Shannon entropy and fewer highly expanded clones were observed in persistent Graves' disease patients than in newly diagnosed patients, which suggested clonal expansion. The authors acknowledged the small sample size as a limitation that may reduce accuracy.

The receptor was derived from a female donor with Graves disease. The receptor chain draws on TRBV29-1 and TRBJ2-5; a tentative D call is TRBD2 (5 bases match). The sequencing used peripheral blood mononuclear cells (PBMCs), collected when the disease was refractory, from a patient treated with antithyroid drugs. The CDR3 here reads CSVERGGETQYF. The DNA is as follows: TGCAGCGTTGAAAGAGGAGGCGAGACCCAGTACTTC.